The 25 T cell receptor beta chains presented below share a single source sample, sequenced in a study of response to subunit inactivated influenza vaccine (dated by TCRdb to 2016 to 2019). The library came from RT-PCR. TCRdb records Illumina HiSeq 2500 as the sequencer. TCRdb reprocessed the public reads (quality trimming at Q25 with fastp, clone calling with MiXCR) and kept in-frame beta chains. Merged by CDR3 protein, the rows form single entries marked with the most common genes and DNA. Recorded for this sample are hundreds of thousands of distinct CDR3 sequences; approximately 17% of them occurred a single time. The ten most abundant clones make up under 13% of the sample. The specimen was PBMCs from blood, collected more than 4 days after vaccination. These TCRs come from a man over 45 who received an inactivated influenza vaccine. Donor details come from another sample of the same person, matched by shared clones.

The CDR3 reads CASSSDGGRSGGYTF. For the CDR3, the DNA is TGTGCCAGCAGCTCTGACGGGGGGCGAAGTGGTGGCTACACCTTC. The chain joins TRBV9 to TRBJ1-2; D is perhaps TRBD1 (6 bases). The germline V gene has CDR1 SGDLS and CDR2 YYNGEE. This CDR3 is 15 amino acids long. V lost 4 bases and J lost 7, with 20 bases in between.

The chain combines TRBV29-1 with TRBJ2-1, with a tentative D call TRBD2 (5 bases). Germline assignment: CDR1 SQVTM and CDR2 ANQGSEA. V was clipped by 5 bases and J by 7 bases, with 12 bases between them. This CDR3 has 12 residues. CDR3 sequence: CSVPGIGNEQFF. The CDR3 region has the DNA TGCAGCGTTCCCGGGATAGGTAATGAGCAGTTCTTC.

This clonotype appeared many times. The V gene is TRBV29-1, the J gene TRBJ2-5, with 10 bases identical to TRBD1. The trim removed 5 bases at V and 4 bases at J, leaving 4 bases unmatched. Germline V gene sequence: CDR1 SQVTM, CDR2 ANQGSEA. The CDR3 loop spans 13 amino acids. Written as DNA, the CDR3 is TGCAGCGTTAGGACAGGGGGTTCAGAGACCCAGTACTTC. It translates to CSVRTGGSETQYF.

This clonotype appeared a few times. The chain carries TRBV24-1 and TRBJ2-5; TRBD1 aligns across 12 bases. Germline CDR1 and CDR2: KGHDR and SFDVKD. This CDR3 spans 16 amino acids. With 4 bases clipped from V and 5 bases from J, the junction kept 7 bases outside the gene matches. CDR3 DNA sequence: TGTGCCACCAGTGACGCCCGGGACAGGGGGCTTGAGACCCAGTACTTC. Protein product: CATSDARDRGLETQYF.

Many counts were recorded for this clonotype. The chain is built from TRBV12-3 or TRBV12-4 and TRBJ1-2, with 7 bases identical to TRBD1. The V gene end was trimmed by 1 base and the J gene end by 4 bases; junction bases not matched to a gene: 6. This CDR3 is 15 amino acids long. CDR3 region: CASSLGGTASYGYTF. In DNA form, the CDR3 reads TGTGCCAGCAGTTTAGGCGGGACAGCCTCCTATGGCTACACCTTC.

This clonotype was seen more than once but under ten times. The genes are TRBV4-2 and TRBJ2-5; D is possibly TRBD1 (6 bases). Germline CDR1 is LGHNA and CDR2 is YNFKEQ. The V gene lost 0 bases and the J gene lost 2 bases, with 10 bases spanning the gap. This CDR3 region has 15 residues. CDR3: CASSQDGQTQETQYF. The CDR3 nucleotides read TGTGCCAGCAGCCAAGACGGACAGACACAAGAGACCCAGTACTTC.

This sequence joins TRBV5-1 and TRBJ1-3; 11 nucleotides align to TRBD1. Germline V gives CDR1 SGHRS, CDR2 YFSETQ. V was clipped by 1 base and J by 3 bases; unmatched bases: 9. The CDR3 spans 18 residues. CDR3 nucleotide sequence: TGCGCCAGCAGCTTGAGAACGGGACAGGGGGAGAGTGGAAACACCATATATTTT. This translates into CASSLRTGQGESGNTIYF.

The chain couples TRBV6-1 to TRBJ1-5, with D possibly being TRBD1 (5 bases). The V gene's germline CDR1 is MNHNS and CDR2 SASEGT. V was cut by 6 bases and J by 7 bases, with 13 bases left in between. CDR3 size: 13 residues. The CDR3 region is CASSSGAEQPQHF. The CDR3 DNA reads TGTGCCAGCAGCAGCGGGGCGGAACAGCCCCAGCATTTT.

This clonotype appeared a few times. The chain carries TRBV24-1 and TRBJ2-3, with 7 bases identical to TRBD1. The CDR3 runs 15 residues. V was pared by 0 bases and J by 4 bases, with 3 bases of the junction left unmatched. Germline CDR1 and CDR2: KGHDR and SFDVKD. The CDR3 reads CATSDLDREPDTQYF. The CDR3 region has the DNA TGTGCCACCAGTGATTTGGACAGGGAGCCAGATACGCAGTATTTT.

A few counts support this clonotype. J is TRBJ2-5 and V is TRBV5-6; D is unresolved. V lost 4 bases, J lost 5 bases, and 9 bases lay in between. Germline V lookup: CDR1 SGHDT, CDR2 YYEEEE. The length of the CDR3 is 12 residues. CDR3 region: CASSVHLETQYF. DNA for the CDR3: TGTGCCAGCAGCGTTCACCTGGAGACCCAGTACTTC.

This clonotype turned up a few times. The V and J genes are TRBV25-1 and TRBJ1-2; D gene uncertain. The V end lost 1 base, the J end lost 1 base, and 13 bases lay between the germline ends. CDR1 MGHDK and CDR2 SYGVNS come from the germline V gene. The CDR3 sequence is 16 residues long. Here the CDR3 DNA reads TGTGCCAGCAGTGAATTGCGGGCGGTCGATAACTATGGCTACACCTTC. Protein sequence: CASSELRAVDNYGYTF.

The chain recombines TRBV4-3 with TRBJ2-5; 9 bases map to TRBD2. This CDR3 region has 19 residues. Germline CDR1 LGHNA, CDR2 YSLEER. J gave up 2 bases and V 0 bases, and 13 bases lay outside the gene matches. CDR3 coding DNA: TGCGCCAGCAGCCAAGATATAGGCGGGGGGGGTGGTGAGCAAGAGACCCAGTACTTC. It encodes CASSQDIGGGGGEQETQYF.

V usage is TRBV28 and J usage is TRBJ1-2, with D hard to call. The V end was cut by 2 bases, the J end by 3 bases, with 4 bases between. Germline values: CDR1 MDHEN, CDR2 SYDVKM. The CDR3 loop spans 12 amino acids. DNA of the CDR3: TGTGCCAGCAGTTTAGTGTACTATGGCTACACCTTC. This encodes CASSLVYYGYTF.

This chain links TRBV4-3 with TRBJ2-1; 7 nucleotides match TRBD1. This CDR3 contains 16 residues. Trimming removed 0 bases from V and 0 bases from J; junction bases left unmatched: 2. Germline assignment: CDR1 LGHNA and CDR2 YSLEER. The CDR3 region has the DNA TGCGCCAGCAGCCAAGATGGGACAGACTCCTACAATGAGCAGTTCTTC. This codes for CASSQDGTDSYNEQFF.

The V gene is TRBV19, the J gene TRBJ2-5; D remains unclear. Germline values: CDR1 LNHDA, CDR2 SQIVND (reference sequence). Deletions cut 3 bases from V and 4 bases from J, with 12 bases between. CDR3 size: 14 residues. The CDR3 region has the DNA TGTGCCAGTAGTATCGGCGGCGGAAGAGAGACCCAGTACTTC. This gives the protein CASSIGGGRETQYF.

This chain uses TRBV12-3 or TRBV12-4 with TRBJ2-2, with D hard to call. V lost 1 base and J 4 bases, leaving 10 bases between the germline ends. The CDR3 is 15 amino acids. CDR3 nucleotides: TGTGCCAGCAGTTTAGTTAGCATCGTCACCGGGGAGCTGTTTTTT. Residues: CASSLVSIVTGELFF.

The J gene is TRBJ2-1, the V gene TRBV15, with TRBD2 matching over 10 bases. Germline V gene lookup returns CDR1 LNHNV and CDR2 YYDKDF (reference sequence). Unmatched junction bases numbered 8, after V lost 0 bases and J lost 9 bases. The CDR3 is 16 residues long. The CDR3 sequence: CATSRDPPSGSPEQFF. DNA for the CDR3: TGTGCCACCAGCAGAGATCCACCTAGCGGGAGCCCTGAGCAGTTCTTC.

This clonotype was seen a few times. Here the CDR3 DNA reads TGTGCCAGCAAAAGGAGCGGGGAGCTGTTTTTT. Amino acids: CASKRSGELFF. V gene TRBV12-3 or TRBV12-4 combines with J gene TRBJ2-2; D gene uncertain. Trimming left V 7 bases short and J 7 bases short, with 7 bases between. The CDR3 has 11 residues.

As regards this clonotype: The junction does not match germline at one end; this may be a read error. The chain employs TRBV12-3 or TRBV12-4 and TRBJ1-4; D gene ambiguous. The CDR3 is made up of 14 amino acids. CDR3 bases: TGTGCCCGCAGTTTAGACGGGCCTAATGAAAAACTGTTTTTT. Amino acid sequence: CARSLDGPNEKLFF.

This clonotype was observed a few times. One junction end disagrees with the germline gene, perhaps due to a read error. The chain couples TRBV9 to TRBJ2-5, with D maybe TRBD2 (7 bases). Germline V CDR1 and CDR2: SGDLS, YYNGEE. CDR3 length: 15 amino acids. As DNA, the CDR3 is TGTGCCAACAGCGTATTCGGGGGGCCTCAAGAGACCCAGTACTTC. Translated: CANSVFGGPQETQYF.

The chain employs TRBV7-9 and TRBJ2-5; weak D call: TRBD2 (5 bases). CDR3 length: 15 residues. The V gene's germline CDR1 is SEHNR and CDR2 FQNEAQ (reference sequence). Trimming pared 3 bases from V and 5 bases from J, leaving 16 bases between. CDR3 in amino acids: CASSFNYAGYETQYF. The CDR3 region has the DNA TGTGCCAGCAGCTTCAACTACGCGGGTTACGAGACCCAGTACTTC.

The rearrangement links TRBV12-3 or TRBV12-4 to TRBJ2-2; no clear D gene. The CDR3 sequence is 11 residues long. V was cut by 6 bases and J by 10 bases, with 9 bases left in between. In nucleotides, the CDR3 is TGTGCCAGCAGGCTAAGCACGGAGCTGTTTTTT. Amino acid sequence: CASRLSTELFF.

This clonotype showed up many times. The chain employs TRBV10-3 and TRBJ1-1; D unresolved. Germline V CDR1 and CDR2: ENHRY, SYGVKD. The CDR3 contains 13 residues. Deletions cut 0 bases from V and 5 bases from J, with 7 bases between. The CDR3 is CAISESRETEAFF. The CDR3 coding sequence is TGTGCCATCAGTGAGTCAAGGGAGACTGAAGCTTTCTTT.

The gene calls are TRBV20-1 and TRBJ2-3; 7 positions match TRBD1. CDR3 length: 14 amino acids. CDR1 and CDR2 (germline): DFQATT, SNEGSKA (reference sequence). Trimming at V came to 1 base and at J to 4 bases, leaving 5 bases not matched to a gene. In nucleotides, the CDR3 is TGCAGTGCTAGAGCGACAGGGTCTGCAGATACGCAGTATTTT. Its translation is CSARATGSADTQYF.

In this sample, this clonotype turned up many times. This chain joins TRBV12-3 or TRBV12-4 and TRBJ1-1; unclear D gene. V was clipped by 5 bases and J by 1 base, with 11 bases between them. There are 14 residues in the CDR3. CDR3 in amino acids: CASSLTLGNTEAFF. In DNA, the CDR3 is TGTGCCAGCAGTCTCACTCTGGGGAACACTGAAGCTTTCTTT.